This TCR beta chain was captured by sequencing in a study of neoadjuvant anti-PD-1 for oral cavity cancer. Study context: Non-progressing patients received a fourth nivolumab dose near day 43, then surgery on days 50-56.

These oral cavity squamous cell carcinomas were HPV-negative and locally advanced. Two replicates per tumor sample, mostly from 4 to 5.5 ug of genomic DNA. Repertoires were generated with immunoSEQ multiplex PCR, while TCRdb's copy carries only in-frame clones and drops some. Of under 15,000 clones in the sample, 55% to 70% are singletons; the top ten hold 6.8%. This clone was counted a few times. The length of the CDR3 is 17 residues. CDR1 is MGHRA and CDR2 is YSYEKL in the germline V gene. V was shortened by 5 bases and J by 7 bases, with 21 bases between the two germline ends. The origin of this receptor is a person between 40 and 79 years old with oral cavity squamous cell carcinoma. The donor label of this sample is uncertain. The input for sequencing was tumor tissue, taken before nivolumab (anti-PD-1) treatment. This chain links TRBV4-1 with TRBJ1-6, with D possibly matching TRBD1 (5 bases). The CDR3 bases are TGCGCCAGCAGCTTAACGGACCTAGGGACTATAAATTCACCCCTCCACTTT. Translated: CASSLTDLGTINSPLHF.